This T cell receptor beta chain emerged from a study of blood T cell repertoires in COVID-19. For the study at large: The United States, Italy and Spain were the sources of the acute and convalescent COVID-19 samples.

Clones were read by immunoSEQ multiplex PCR, and TCRdb kept only the in-frame ones, dropping some. Of more than 100,000 clones in the sample, 78% were seen once. Germline V gives CDR1 MNHNY, CDR2 SVGAGI (reference sequence). CDR3 length: 13 amino acids. The sequence was collected from a man aged 65-85 years with acute or convalescent COVID-19. The chain couples TRBV6-6 to TRBJ1-6; D may be TRBD1 (5 bases). The specimen sequenced was peripheral blood. DNA for the CDR3: TGTACCATCAAGACAGCAGGAAATTCACCCCTCCACTTT. This encodes CTIKTAGNSPLHF.